This paragraph reports one TCR beta chain. The clone's antigen remains unknown. No base quality information exists; no much larger clone differs at one position. The data were taken from a study of a mutant IDH1 vaccine in newly diagnosed glioma (dated by TCRdb to 2020 to 2022). For context, the study as a whole: Vaccination began 4-6 weeks after radiotherapy alone, or alongside temozolomide cycles in the chemotherapy-containing groups. Before enrollment, most patients had been given radiochemotherapy with temozolomide as standard therapy, while the rest had received either radiotherapy alone or temozolomide alone. Visit V12 was the week-35 safety follow-up and visit V13 was the week-47 end of study. For exploratory analyses, longitudinal TCRB deep sequencing was carried out in 25 treated patients wherever samples were available. Peripheral blood samples were drawn at six visits, namely V03 (baseline), V05, V07, V10, V12 and V13. The roughly 35 treated patients were approximately 62% male and around 40% female, with a mean age of around 40 years. Results and caveats for the whole study, not just this receptor: Immune responses induced by the vaccine were seen in 90% to 95% of patients across multiple MHC alleles. Selection of PBMC samples for TCRB deep sequencing was based on availability. No apparent relationship was observed between pseudoprogression and alterations in the top peripheral T cell clonotypes detected by TCRB sequencing. The authors noted that analyses of patient blood samples could not be reproduced because of sample limitations.

The sample's time point label is to be understood as: week 47, end of study. Each vaccine dose was 300 ug of a 20-mer mutant IDH1 peptide in Montanide, given subcutaneously with topical imiquimod. Patients received eight vaccinations in weeks 1, 3, 5, 7, 11, 15, 19 and 23, corresponding to visits V03 through V10. All donors had newly diagnosed IDH1-mutant astrocytomas of WHO grade 3 or 4 that showed loss of nuclear ATRX. The samples were drawn from NOA16, a multicentre, single-arm, open-label phase I trial in Germany that tested a mutant IDH1 peptide vaccine in humans for the first time. The DNeasy Blood and Tissue Kit was used to extract genomic DNA from EDTA blood for TCRB sequencing. The CDR3, cysteine through phenylalanine, is 14 amino acids long. Solely the CDR3 DNA is kept, with 42 bases framed from the first base. From a lookup of the germline V gene (reference sequence), CDR1 and CDR2 are LNHDA and SQIVND. Trimming accounts for 5 bases at V and 6 bases at J, while the number of junction bases matched to no gene is 3.

The library relied on the immunoSEQ multiplex PCR assay. Rearranged TCR beta chain sequences were amplified with the hsTCRB Kit following the manufacturer's protocol. TCRB libraries were sequenced on an Illumina MiSeq. Per the source publication's procedure: Demultiplexing, trimming and gene mapping were performed with the kit vendor's proprietary platform. The clones in this table, taken by TCRdb from immuneACCESS, are in-frame only. Not every clone is retained; where verified, under half of the shortfall comes from an unresolved V gene, and the cause of the rest is unknown. That table supplies the V and J calls and clone size; D and trimming were determined from the DNA. For this sample the table gives tens of thousands of clones, of which around four fifths were detected only once. Around 5% of the sample comes from the top ten.

The receptor chain draws on TRBV19 and TRBJ1-4, with 10 bases in between that match TRBD1. The sequencing here drew on PBMCs, taken from a glioma patient whose treatment included an IDH1 peptide vaccine. This receptor was taken from a man in his forties or fifties with glioma. The CDR3 reads CASSVGTGDEKLFF. The sequence in DNA is TGTGCCAGTAGTGTCGGGACAGGGGATGAAAAACTGTTTTTT.